Listed below are T cell receptor beta chains from one sample, sequenced in a study of cytomegalovirus exposure and HLA in healthy donors. The assay was immunoSEQ multiplex PCR, and TCRdb's table has in-frame clones only and misses some. The table shows about 140,000 clones, with approximately 79% occurring only once. The sample consisted of PBMCs. The receptors derive from a woman in her twenties or thirties in good health and CMV-seronegative. Both conserved end residues are part of each CDR3. A D gene is named only where the DNA matches it firmly. Clone size, where shown, is once, few, many, or a class for clones that have expanded.

clone size	V gene	J gene	D gene	CDR3 protein	CDR3 DNA
-	TRBV5-6	TRBJ2-2	TRBD2	CASSLITSGFGGELFF	TGTGCCAGCAGCTTGATCACTAGCGGGTTCGGCGGGGAGCTGTTTTTT
-	TRBV12-5	TRBJ1-5	-	CASARGVEEPQHF	TGTGCTAGTGCCCGGGGGGTGGAGGAGCCCCAGCATTTT
-	TRBV30	TRBJ2-5	TRBD1	CAWLSRDRQETQYF	TGTGCCTGGCTGAGCCGGGACAGACAAGAGACCCAGTACTTC
-	TRBV4-1	TRBJ1-1	TRBD1	CASSQEPTGGLGTEAFF	TGCGCCAGCAGCCAAGAACCGACAGGGGGCCTGGGCACTGAAGCTTTCTTT
-	TRBV2	TRBJ2-5	-	CASRTGQIQETQYF	TGTGCCAGCAGGACGGGACAAATTCAAGAGACCCAGTACTTC
-	TRBV6-1	TRBJ1-5	-	CASSDFSGSGPQHF	TGTGCCAGCAGCGATTTTAGCGGCTCAGGGCCCCAGCATTTT
-	TRBV2	TRBJ2-7	-	CASSERGAGEQYF	TGTGCCAGCAGTGAACGGGGGGCCGGCGAGCAGTACTTC
once	TRBV19	TRBJ1-3	TRBD1	CASSIHGRGTGNTIYF	TGTGCCAGTAGTATACACGGCAGGGGGACTGGAAACACCATATATTTT
-	TRBV21-1	TRBJ2-7	-	CAIGGYEQYF	TGTGCGATCGGTGGCTACGAGCAGTACTTC
-	TRBV28	TRBJ2-7	-	CASSLGLEQYF	TGTGCCAGCAGTTTAGGGCTAGAGCAGTACTTC
-	TRBV5-4	TRBJ2-7	TRBD2	CASSPGLAESYEQYF	TGTGCCAGCAGCCCGGGACTAGCGGAGTCCTACGAGCAGTACTTC
-	TRBV27	TRBJ1-1	-	CASSLNRRGNEHAEAFF	TGTGCCAGCAGTTTAAATCGTCGGGGAAACGAACACGCTGAAGCTTTCTTT
-	TRBV7-6	TRBJ1-1	-	CASSLLRAGRMGEAFF	-
-	TRBV5-1	TRBJ2-2	-	CASSLEGANTGELFF	TGCGCCAGCAGCTTGGAAGGGGCTAACACCGGGGAGCTGTTTTTT
few	TRBV6-5	TRBJ1-5	-	CASSITLCNQPQHF	TGTGCCAGCAGTATTACACTATGCAATCAGCCCCAGCATTTT
-	TRBV5-1	TRBJ2-5	-	CASSRGEETQYF	TGCGCCAGCAGCCGCGGGGAAGAGACCCAGTACTTC
-	TRBV5-6	TRBJ2-1	-	CASSLAVYNEQFF	TGTGCCAGCAGCTTGGCCGTATACAATGAGCAGTTCTTC
few	TRBV4-1	TRBJ1-1	-	CASSRLPQATEAFF	TGCGCCAGCAGCCGCCTACCCCAAGCCACTGAAGCTTTCTTT
-	TRBV7-2	TRBJ2-1	TRBD2	CASSLWAIAGAYNEQFF	TGTGCCAGCAGCCTCTGGGCGATAGCGGGAGCGTACAATGAGCAGTTCTTC
-	TRBV19	TRBJ2-7	TRBD1	CASSIGGQTTYEQYF	TGTGCCAGTAGTATAGGGGGACAGACTACCTACGAGCAGTACTTC
-	TRBV5-1	TRBJ2-1	-	CASSLELRASEQFF	TGCGCCAGCAGCTTGGAATTGAGGGCGTCTGAGCAGTTCTTC
few	TRBV25-1	TRBJ1-2	TRBD1	CASSGQGTWDGYTF	TGTGCCAGCAGTGGACAGGGGACTTGGGATGGCTACACCTTC
-	TRBV5-1	TRBJ2-2	-	CASSLGQGELFF	TGCGCCAGCAGCTTGGGACAGGGGGAGCTGTTTTTT
-	TRBV5-1	TRBJ2-7	-	CASSFQRTYEQYF	TGCGCCAGCAGCTTCCAGCGGACCTACGAGCAGTACTTC
-	TRBV15	TRBJ1-4	TRBD1	CATSSGRTGVEKLFF	TGTGCCACCAGCAGCGGCCGGACAGGGGTTGAAAAACTGTTTTTT
-	TRBV2	TRBJ1-3	TRBD1	CASSAGQGVFNTIYF	TGTGCCAGCAGTGCGGGACAGGGAGTCTTTAACACCATATATTTT
-	TRBV11-2	TRBJ2-7	-	CASSFAGDRRIPYEQYF	TGTGCCAGCAGCTTCGCGGGGGACAGGAGAATCCCCTACGAGCAGTACTTC
-	TRBV4-2	TRBJ2-3	-	CASSQDYEAAQYF	TGTGCCAGCAGCCAAGATTACGAAGCGGCGCAGTATTTT
-	TRBV5-8	TRBJ2-3	TRBD2	CASRDWRGDTDTQYF	TGTGCCAGCAGAGATTGGCGGGGGGACACAGATACGCAGTATTTT
-	TRBV7-8	TRBJ2-7	TRBD2	CASSLGGGVYEQYF	TGTGCCAGCAGCTTGGGGGGGGGAGTCTACGAGCAGTACTTC
-	TRBV7-6	TRBJ1-4	-	CASSPRLLGSLNEKLFF	TGTGCCAGCAGCCCCCGCTTGTTAGGGAGTCTTAATGAAAAACTGTTTTTT
-	TRBV18	TRBJ1-4	-	CASSPSREKLFF	TGTGCCAGCTCACCAAGCCGGGAAAAACTGTTTTTT
few	TRBV5-6	TRBJ1-4	-	CASSLGQRLNEKLFF	TGTGCCAGCAGCTTGGGACAACGGCTTAATGAAAAACTGTTTTTT
-	TRBV29-1	TRBJ1-4	-	CSAGSTGGEKLFF	TGCAGCGCTGGATCGACGGGAGGTGAAAAACTGTTTTTT
-	TRBV11-2	TRBJ1-2	TRBD1	CASSMGQGTGYTF	TGTGCCAGCAGCATGGGACAGGGGACTGGCTACACCTTC
-	TRBV9	TRBJ1-3	TRBD1	CASSTRDRGNTIYF	TGTGCCAGCAGCACCCGGGACAGGGGAAACACCATATATTTT
-	TRBV6-5	TRBJ1-5	-	CASSRGSNQPQHF	TGTGCCAGCAGTAGGGGGTCCAATCAGCCCCAGCATTTT
-	TRBV11-2	TRBJ2-7	TRBD1	CASSLDAGTGTYEQYF	TGTGCCAGCAGCTTAGATGCCGGGACAGGGACCTACGAGCAGTACTTC
few	TRBV29-1	TRBJ2-1	TRBD2	CSVGLADTYNEQFF	TGCAGCGTGGGACTAGCGGACACCTACAATGAGCAGTTCTTC